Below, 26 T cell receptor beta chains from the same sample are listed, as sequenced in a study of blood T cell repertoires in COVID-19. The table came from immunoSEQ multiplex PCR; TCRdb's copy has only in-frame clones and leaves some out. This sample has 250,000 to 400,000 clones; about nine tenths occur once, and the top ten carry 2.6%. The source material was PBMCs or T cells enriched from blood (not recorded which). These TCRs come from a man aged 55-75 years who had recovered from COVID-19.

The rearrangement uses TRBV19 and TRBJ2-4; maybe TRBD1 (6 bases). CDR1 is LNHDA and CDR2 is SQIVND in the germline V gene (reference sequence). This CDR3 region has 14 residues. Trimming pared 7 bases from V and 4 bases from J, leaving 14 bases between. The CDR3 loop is CASNPTGIKNIQYF. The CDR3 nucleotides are TGTGCCAGTAACCCGACAGGTATAAAAAACATTCAGTACTTC.

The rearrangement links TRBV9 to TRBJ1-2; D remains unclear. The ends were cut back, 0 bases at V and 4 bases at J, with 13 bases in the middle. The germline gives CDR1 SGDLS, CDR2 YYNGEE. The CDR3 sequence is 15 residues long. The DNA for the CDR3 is TGTGCCAGCAGCGTAGGGTCTCCCATGGCCTATGGCTACACCTTC. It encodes CASSVGSPMAYGYTF.

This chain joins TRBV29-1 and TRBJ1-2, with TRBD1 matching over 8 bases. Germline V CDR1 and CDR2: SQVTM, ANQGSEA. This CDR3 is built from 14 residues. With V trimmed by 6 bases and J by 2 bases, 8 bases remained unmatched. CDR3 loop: CSVSGGAVNYGYTF. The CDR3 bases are TGCAGCGTATCAGGGGGCGCCGTGAACTATGGCTACACCTTC.

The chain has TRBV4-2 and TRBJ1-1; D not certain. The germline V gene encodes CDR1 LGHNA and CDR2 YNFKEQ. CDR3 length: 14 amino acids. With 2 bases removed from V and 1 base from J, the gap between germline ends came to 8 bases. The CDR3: CASSQIYRNTEAFF. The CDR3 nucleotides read TGTGCCAGCAGCCAAATTTACAGGAACACTGAAGCTTTCTTT.

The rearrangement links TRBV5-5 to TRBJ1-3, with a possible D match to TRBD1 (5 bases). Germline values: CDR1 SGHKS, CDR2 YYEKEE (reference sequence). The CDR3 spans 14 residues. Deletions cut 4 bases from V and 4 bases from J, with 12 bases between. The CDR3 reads CASSPTRQGNTIYF. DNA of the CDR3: TGTGCCAGCAGCCCCACGAGACAGGGAAACACCATATATTTT.

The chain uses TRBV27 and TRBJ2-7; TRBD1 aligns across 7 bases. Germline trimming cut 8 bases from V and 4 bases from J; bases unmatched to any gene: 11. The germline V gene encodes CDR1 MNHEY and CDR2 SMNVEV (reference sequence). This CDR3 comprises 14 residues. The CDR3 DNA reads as TGTGCCAGCTGGAAATCCGGGACAGTTTACGAGCAGTACTTC. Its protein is CASWKSGTVYEQYF.

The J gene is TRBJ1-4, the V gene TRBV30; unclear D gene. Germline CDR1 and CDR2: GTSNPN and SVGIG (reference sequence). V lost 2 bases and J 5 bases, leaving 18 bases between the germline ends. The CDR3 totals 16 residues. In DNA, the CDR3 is TGTGCCTGGAGTCCGATGGAGGTGAACGGAAATGAAAAACTGTTTTTT. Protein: CAWSPMEVNGNEKLFF.

CDR3: CASSLQGAVTDTQYF. In DNA, the CDR3 is TGTGCCAGCAGCTTGCAGGGGGCTGTCACAGATACGCAGTATTTT. The chain is built from TRBV5-5 and TRBJ2-3, with TRBD1 identical over 8 bases. The V gene end was trimmed by 1 base and the J gene end by 2 bases; junction bases not matched to a gene: 3. The CDR3 is made up of 15 amino acids. Germline CDR1 is SGHKS and CDR2 is YYEKEE (reference sequence).

The CDR3 nucleotides read TGTGCCAGCAGTCCCAGAGGGACTAGCGCTTACAATGAGCAGTTCTTC. It specifies CASSPRGTSAYNEQFF. This sequence joins TRBV27 and TRBJ2-1; 10 bases map to TRBD2. CDR3 length: 16 amino acids. Germline lookup yields CDR1 MNHEY and CDR2 SMNVEV (reference sequence). Unmatched junction bases numbered 8, after V lost 5 bases and J lost 4 bases.

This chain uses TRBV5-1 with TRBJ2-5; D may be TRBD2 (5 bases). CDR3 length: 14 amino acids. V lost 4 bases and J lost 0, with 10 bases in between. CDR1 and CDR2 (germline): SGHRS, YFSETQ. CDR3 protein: CASSRGGDQETQYF. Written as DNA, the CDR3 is TGCGCCAGCAGCCGGGGTGGGGACCAAGAGACCCAGTACTTC.

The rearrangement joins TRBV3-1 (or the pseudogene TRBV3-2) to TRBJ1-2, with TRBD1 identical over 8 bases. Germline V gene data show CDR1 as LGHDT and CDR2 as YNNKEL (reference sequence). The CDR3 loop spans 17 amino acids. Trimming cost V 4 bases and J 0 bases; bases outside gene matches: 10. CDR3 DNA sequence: TGTGCCAGCAGCCGAAGACCATTGACAGGGGCTAACTATGGCTACACCTTC. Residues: CASSRRPLTGANYGYTF.

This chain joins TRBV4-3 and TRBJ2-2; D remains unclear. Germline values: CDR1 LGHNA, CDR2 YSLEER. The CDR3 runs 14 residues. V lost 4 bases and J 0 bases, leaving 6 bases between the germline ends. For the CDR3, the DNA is TGCGCCAGCAGCCCCCGGTCGAACACCGGGGAGCTGTTTTTT. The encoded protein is CASSPRSNTGELFF.

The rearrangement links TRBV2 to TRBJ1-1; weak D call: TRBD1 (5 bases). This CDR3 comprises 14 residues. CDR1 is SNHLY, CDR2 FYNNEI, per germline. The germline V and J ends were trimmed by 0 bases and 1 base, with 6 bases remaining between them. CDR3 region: CASSEAGANTEAFF. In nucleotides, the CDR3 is TGTGCCAGCAGTGAAGCAGGGGCGAACACTGAAGCTTTCTTT.

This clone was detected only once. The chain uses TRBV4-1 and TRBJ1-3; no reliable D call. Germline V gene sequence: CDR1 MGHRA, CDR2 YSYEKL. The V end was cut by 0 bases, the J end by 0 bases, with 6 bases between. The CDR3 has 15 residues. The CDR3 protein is CASSQEASSGNTIYF. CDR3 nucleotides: TGCGCCAGCAGCCAAGAGGCCTCCTCTGGAAACACCATATATTTT.

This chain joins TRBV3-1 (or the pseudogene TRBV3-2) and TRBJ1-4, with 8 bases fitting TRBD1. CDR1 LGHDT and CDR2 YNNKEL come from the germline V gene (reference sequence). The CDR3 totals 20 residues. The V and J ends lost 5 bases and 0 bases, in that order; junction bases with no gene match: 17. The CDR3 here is CASSRKIGTGYRATNEKLFF. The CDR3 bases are TGTGCCAGCAGCAGGAAAATTGGGACAGGATACCGAGCAACTAATGAAAAACTGTTTTTT.

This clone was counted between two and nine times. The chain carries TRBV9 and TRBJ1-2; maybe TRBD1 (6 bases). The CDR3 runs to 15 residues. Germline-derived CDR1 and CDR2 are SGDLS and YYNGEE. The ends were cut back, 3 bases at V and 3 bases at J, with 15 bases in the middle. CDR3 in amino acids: CASSATGQIHYGYTF. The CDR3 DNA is TGTGCCAGCAGCGCAACCGGACAGATTCACTATGGCTACACCTTC. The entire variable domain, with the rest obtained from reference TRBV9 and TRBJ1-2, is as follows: DSGVTQTPKHLITATGQRVTLRCSPRSGDLSVYWYQQSLDQGLQFLIQYYNGEERAKGNILERFSAQQFPDLHSELNLSSLELGDSALYFCASSATGQIHYGYTFGSGTRLTVV.

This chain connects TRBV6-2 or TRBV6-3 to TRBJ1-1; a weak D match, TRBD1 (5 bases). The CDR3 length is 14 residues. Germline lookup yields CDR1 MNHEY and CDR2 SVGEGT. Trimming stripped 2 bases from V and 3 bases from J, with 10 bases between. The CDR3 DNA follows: TGTGCCAGCAGTTACCTTAAGGGGTACACTGAAGCTTTCTTT. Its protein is CASSYLKGYTEAFF.

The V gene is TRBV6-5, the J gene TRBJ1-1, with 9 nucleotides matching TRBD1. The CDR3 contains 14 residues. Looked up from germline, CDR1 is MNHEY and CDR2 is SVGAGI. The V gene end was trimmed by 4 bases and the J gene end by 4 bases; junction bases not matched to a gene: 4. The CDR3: CASSCRDRVTEAFF. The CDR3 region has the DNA TGTGCCAGCAGTTGCCGGGACAGGGTCACTGAAGCTTTCTTT.

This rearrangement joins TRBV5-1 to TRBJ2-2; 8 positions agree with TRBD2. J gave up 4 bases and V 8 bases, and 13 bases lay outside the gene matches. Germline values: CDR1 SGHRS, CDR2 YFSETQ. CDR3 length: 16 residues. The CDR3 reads CASGAVSGSGTGELFF. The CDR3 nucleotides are TGCGCCAGTGGCGCGGTCAGCGGGAGCGGCACCGGGGAGCTGTTTTTT.

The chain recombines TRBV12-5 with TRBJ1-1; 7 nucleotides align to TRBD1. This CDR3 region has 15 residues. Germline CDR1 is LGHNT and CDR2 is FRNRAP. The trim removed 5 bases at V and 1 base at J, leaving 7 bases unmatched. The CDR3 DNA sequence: TGTGCTAGTGGTGGAGGAGGGGGCGCGAACACTGAAGCTTTCTTT. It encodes CASGGGGGANTEAFF.

Here the CDR3 DNA reads TGTGCCAGCAGCCCTAGACTAGCGGATAAAGAGACCCAGTACTTC. Residues: CASSPRLADKETQYF. The chain uses TRBV7-9 and TRBJ2-5, with 9 bases that match TRBD2. Trimming took 5 bases from V and 3 from J; bases not matched to a gene: 7. Germline V gene data show CDR1 as SEHNR and CDR2 as FQNEAQ (reference sequence). The CDR3 runs to 15 residues.

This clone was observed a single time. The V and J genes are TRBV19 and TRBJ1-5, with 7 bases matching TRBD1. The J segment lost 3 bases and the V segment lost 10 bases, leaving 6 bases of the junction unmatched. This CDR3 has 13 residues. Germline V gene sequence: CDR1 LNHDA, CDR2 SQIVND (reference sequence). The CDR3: CATATGINQPQHF. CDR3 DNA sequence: TGTGCCACCGCGACAGGGATCAATCAGCCCCAGCATTTT.

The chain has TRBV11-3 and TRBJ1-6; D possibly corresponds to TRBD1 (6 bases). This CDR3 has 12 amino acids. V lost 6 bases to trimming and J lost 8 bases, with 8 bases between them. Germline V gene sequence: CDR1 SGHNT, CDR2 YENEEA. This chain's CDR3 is CASRQGHSPLHF. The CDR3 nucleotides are TGTGCCAGCAGACAGGGTCATTCACCCCTCCACTTT. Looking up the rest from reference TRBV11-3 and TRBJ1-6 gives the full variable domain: EAGVVQSPRYKIIEKKQPVAFWCNPISGHNTLYWYLQNLGQGPELLIRYENEEAVDDSQLPKDRFSAERLKGVDSTLKIQPAELGDSAVYLCASRQGHSPLHFGNGTRLTVT.

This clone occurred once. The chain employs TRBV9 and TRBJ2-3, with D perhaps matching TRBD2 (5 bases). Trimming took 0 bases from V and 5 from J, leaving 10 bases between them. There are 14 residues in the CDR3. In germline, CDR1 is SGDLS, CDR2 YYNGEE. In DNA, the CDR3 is TGTGCCAGCAGCGTAGAGCCCGGGGTAGATACGCAGTATTTT. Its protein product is CASSVEPGVDTQYF.

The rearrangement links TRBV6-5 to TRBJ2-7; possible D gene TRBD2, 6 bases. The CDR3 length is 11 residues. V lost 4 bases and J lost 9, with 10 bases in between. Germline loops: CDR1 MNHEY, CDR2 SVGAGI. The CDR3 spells CASSSTSWQYF. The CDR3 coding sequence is TGTGCCAGCAGTTCGACTAGTTGGCAGTACTTC.

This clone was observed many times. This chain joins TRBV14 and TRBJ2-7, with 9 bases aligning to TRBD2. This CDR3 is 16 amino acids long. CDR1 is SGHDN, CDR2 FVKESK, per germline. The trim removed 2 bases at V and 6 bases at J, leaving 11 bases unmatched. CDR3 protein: CASSQLFSGSVSEQYF. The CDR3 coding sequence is TGTGCCAGCAGCCAACTATTTAGCGGGAGCGTCTCCGAGCAGTACTTC.